This is a list of T cell receptor beta chains from one sample in a study of cytomegalovirus exposure and HLA in healthy donors. TCRdb's table, derived via immunoSEQ multiplex PCR, lists solely in-frame clones and lacks some. This sample has 85,000 to 100,000 clones, with approximately 71% found just once. Sequencing was done on a sample of PBMCs. These receptors were obtained from a man over 45 in good health and CMV-seronegative. The CDR3 runs from the conserved cysteine through the conserved F or W. The order of the fields is D gene, clone size, V gene, J gene, CDR3 length, CDR3 DNA, CDR3 protein. The D gene is left open where the match is weak. The size field is filled for only some rows; it gives once, few, many or a size class.

-	-	TRBV27	TRBJ1-5	17	TGTGCCAGCAGCTCCCAGGGTATGAGGTCTAGCAATCAGCCCCAGCATTTT	CASSSQGMRSSNQPQHF
-	-	TRBV2	TRBJ2-3	14	TGTGCCAGCGCCTTTGGAGGGAGCACAGATACGCAGTATTTT	CASAFGGSTDTQYF
-	-	TRBV6-1	TRBJ1-4	14	TGTGCCAGCAGGGCCAGTCCAACTAATGAAAAACTGTTTTTT	CASRASPTNEKLFF
-	-	TRBV9	TRBJ1-3	15	TGTGCCAGCAGCTCAGGGACTTTGGGAGGAAACACCATATATTTT	CASSSGTLGGNTIYF
-	-	TRBV27	TRBJ1-1	15	TGTGCCAGCAGTTCCAGATGGGGGGGGAACACTGAAGCTTTCTTT	CASSSRWGGNTEAFF
-	-	TRBV11-2	TRBJ1-5	15	TGTGCCAGCAGCTTAGTTAGAGGGGAGGATCAGCCCCAGCATTTT	CASSLVRGEDQPQHF
-	-	TRBV15	TRBJ2-5	13	TGTGCCTCCAGCAGGGCAGTACAAGAGACCCAGTACTTC	CASSRAVQETQYF
TRBD2	-	TRBV6-5	TRBJ2-1	16	TGTGCCAGCAGTTACTCGGGACTAGCGGGTTACAATGAGCAGTTCTTC	CASSYSGLAGYNEQFF
-	-	TRBV6-5	TRBJ1-5	14	TGTGCCAGCAGTTACCAGGGGTTTGGGCAGCCCCAGCATTTT	CASSYQGFGQPQHF
-	-	TRBV11-1	TRBJ2-7	15	TGTGCCAGCAGCTTCTCTTCAGGGCACTCCTACGAGCAGTACTTC	CASSFSSGHSYEQYF
-	-	TRBV2	TRBJ2-3	15	TGTGCCAGCACCCGGGGGTGGGAGCGCACAGATACGCAGTATTTT	CASTRGWERTDTQYF
-	once	TRBV6-1	TRBJ2-7	12	TGTGCCAGCAGTGAAGCGGGGGGACGGCAGTACTTC	CASSEAGGRQYF
TRBD2	-	TRBV7-9	TRBJ2-1	15	TGTGCCAGCAGCCGCCTAGCGGGAGGGCCCGGTGAGCAGTTCTTC	CASSRLAGGPGEQFF
-	-	TRBV14	TRBJ2-5	12	TGTGCCAGCAGCCCCGCGGTTGAGACCCAGTACTTC	CASSPAVETQYF
-	-	TRBV30	TRBJ2-5	11	TGTGCCTGGAGTGCCAGTGTGACCCAGTACTTC	CAWSASVTQYF
TRBD1	-	TRBV28	TRBJ2-7	16	TGTGCCAGCAGTATTCCGGGACAGGGAGCCCTCTACGAGCAGTACTTC	CASSIPGQGALYEQYF
TRBD1	-	TRBV19	TRBJ1-4	15	TGTGCCAGTAGTCCCCGGGACAGGGCTTTTGAAAAACTGTTTTTT	CASSPRDRAFEKLFF
-	-	TRBV9	TRBJ2-1	14	TGTGCCAGCAGCACTAGCTCTTCCTACAATGAGCAGTTCTTC	CASSTSSSYNEQFF
TRBD1	-	TRBV10-3	TRBJ2-6	14	TGTGCCACACAGGGGGCAGCTGGGGCCAACGTCCTGACTTTC	CATQGAAGANVLTF
-	-	TRBV4-1	TRBJ2-5	15	TGCGCCAGCAGCCCCGTGGGGGGTCACCAAGAGACCCAGTACTTC	CASSPVGGHQETQYF
-	-	TRBV6-4	TRBJ1-1	13	TGTGCCAGCAGGGGCAGGCCGAACACTGAAGCTTTCTTT	CASRGRPNTEAFF
-	-	TRBV5-6	TRBJ1-3	15	TGTGCCAGCAGCTTGGGGGCAGGGCGAGGAAACACCATATATTTT	CASSLGAGRGNTIYF
TRBD1	-	TRBV27	TRBJ1-1	15	TGTGCCAGCAGAGACAGGGGGTATGGTGTCACTGAAGCTTTCTTT	CASRDRGYGVTEAFF
-	-	TRBV7-8	TRBJ2-1	15	TGTGCCAGCAGCCTTCGAAGACAGATGTTCAATGAGCAGTTCTTC	CASSLRRQMFNEQFF
-	-	TRBV28	TRBJ1-5	14	TGTGCCAGCAGTCTACTCGCTCGGGGGCAGCCCCAGCATTTT	CASSLLARGQPQHF
TRBD2	-	TRBV7-2	TRBJ2-5	13	TGTGCCAGCAGCTCTAGCGGTGGGGAGACCCAGTACTTC	CASSSSGGETQYF